Included here is one T cell receptor (beta chain) sequence, with context. The antigen remains unidentified. V was clipped by 10 bases and J by 9 bases, with 27 bases between them. Germline V gives CDR1 SEHNR, CDR2 FQNEAQ (reference sequence). This CDR3 has 16 amino acids. The record originates from a study of T cell repertoires in cytomegalovirus infection. Notes on the study in general: There were carriers of CMV plus the relevant HLA, and cumulative public TCR beta family frequency identified them. HLA-C-restricted CMV clonotypes gave the most frequent clonotype in two of eight donors.

TCRdb processed the reads anew with MiXCR; each CDR3 protein has one entry. The sample yields nearly 650,000 distinct CDR3 sequences, less than 25% seen once. The J gene is TRBJ2-2, the V gene TRBV7-9; weak D call: TRBD2 (6 bases). Material for sequencing was CD8+ T cells from PBMCs. This TCR came from a human donor in good health (CMV status not recorded). Some clones in this sample may be carry-over from other donors' samples. CDR3 sequence: CATPHGTRLTTRELFF. The DNA of the CDR3 is TGTGCCACCCCACACGGGACTCGACTCACTACCCGGGAGCTGTTTTTT.